One sample yielded the 4 T cell receptor beta chains listed below, sequenced in a study of blood T cell repertoires in COVID-19 (dated by TCRdb to 2020 to 2022). The protocol used for the library was the immunoSEQ multiplex PCR assay. TCRdb carries this immuneACCESS record with in-frame sequences only. Its versions omit some clonotypes, under half of them owing to an unresolved V gene in the studies checked, with the rest unexplained. The sample contains some 20,000 clones, around 85% of them found a single time. Roughly two thirds of the sample is held by the ten biggest clonotypes. The sample was peripheral blood. The receptors shown here come from a man older than 75 with acute or convalescent COVID-19.

The chain links TRBV19 to TRBJ2-5; 10 positions agree with TRBD2. The germline CDR1 and CDR2 sequences are LNHDA and SQIVND (reference sequence). The CDR3 has 17 amino acids. V lost 5 bases and J lost 5; bases outside the gene matches: 14. The chain's CDR3 is CASSYSGGLASSETQYF. Here the CDR3 DNA reads TGTGCCAGTAGTTATAGTGGGGGACTAGCGAGTTCTGAGACCCAGTACTTC.

This clone was seen only a few times. The gene calls are TRBV18 and TRBJ1-4; no clear D gene. Germline CDR1 is KGHSH and CDR2 is LQKENI. V was clipped by 3 bases and J by 2 bases, with 10 bases between them. This CDR3 is 15 amino acids long. Written as DNA, the CDR3 is TGTGCCAGCTCACCGCGTGACGGGACTAATGAAAAACTGTTTTTT. Amino acids: CASSPRDGTNEKLFF.

This chain joins TRBV19 and TRBJ2-1; the match to TRBD1 covers 8 bases. The CDR3 has 15 amino acids. The V gene's germline CDR1 is LNHDA and CDR2 SQIVND (reference sequence). Trimming at V came to 3 bases and at J to 4 bases, leaving 5 bases not matched to a gene. The CDR3 nucleotides are TGTGCCAGTAGTATGGGACAGGATTTTTACAATGAGCAGTTCTTC. Its protein product is CASSMGQDFYNEQFF. Supplemented by reference TRBV19 and TRBJ2-1, the full variable domain reads DGGITQSPKYLFRKEGQNVTLSCEQNLNHDAMYWYRQDPGQGLRLIYYSQIVNDFQKGDIAEGYSVSREKKESFPLTVTSAQKNPTAFYLCASSMGQDFYNEQFFGPGTRLTVL.

The chain is built from TRBV6-2 or TRBV6-3 and TRBJ1-6; D is uncertain. There are 14 residues in the CDR3. Trimming removed 6 bases from V and 8 bases from J, with 14 bases in between. Looked up from germline, CDR1 is MNHEY and CDR2 is SVGEGT. The DNA of the CDR3 is TGTGCCAGCAGCATCAGGCATTCAGATTCACCCCTCCACTTT. It encodes CASSIRHSDSPLHF.